The 7 T cell receptor beta chains reported below all come from one sample, sequenced in a study of long-term antiretroviral therapy in people with HIV. The assay, immunoSEQ v3.0, was run at survey level. This table comes from immunoSEQ multiplex PCR, and its TCRdb copy is limited to in-frame clones, with some not included. The table has about 21,000 clones, 80% to 90% seen once. The sequencing used unsorted PBMCs, collected 1.9 years after starting antiretroviral therapy. These receptors originate from a woman aged 45 to 65 with HIV.

V and J are TRBV7-3 and TRBJ2-7, with D perhaps assigned TRBD1 or TRBD2 (5 bases each). The CDR3 totals 13 residues. CDR1 and CDR2 from the germline V gene are SGHTA and FQGTGA. With 5 bases removed from V and 7 bases from J, the gap between germline ends came to 15 bases. The CDR3 sequence is CASSLGASGEQYF. CDR3 coding DNA: TGTGCCAGCAGCCTCGGGGCTAGTGGGGAGCAGTACTTC.

J is TRBJ2-7 and V is TRBV19, with TRBD2 matching over 9 bases. This CDR3 region has 14 residues. V gave up 7 bases and J gave up 2 bases; unmatched junction bases: 6. Germline V CDR1 and CDR2: LNHDA, SQIVND (reference sequence). CDR3 region: CASMRGGGAYEQYF. In DNA form, the CDR3 reads TGTGCCAGTATGAGAGGCGGGGGGGCCTACGAGCAGTACTTC.

The rearrangement uses TRBV28 and TRBJ1-5, with 12 bases identical to TRBD1. With 3 bases clipped from V and 0 bases from J, the junction kept 6 bases outside the gene matches. The CDR3 is made up of 18 amino acids. Germline loops: CDR1 MDHEN, CDR2 SYDVKM. CDR3 amino acids: CASSFEGQGASSNQPQHF. CDR3 DNA sequence: TGTGCCAGCAGTTTTGAGGGACAGGGGGCAAGTAGCAATCAGCCCCAGCATTTT.

The J gene is TRBJ2-7, the V gene TRBV7-2; D might be TRBD2 (6 bases). V gave up 3 bases and J gave up 3 bases, with 12 bases separating them. Germline V gene lookup returns CDR1 SGHTA and CDR2 FQGNSA. The CDR3 consists of 14 residues. CDR3 bases: TGTGCCAGCAGCTTCCGGACGGGGGACTACGAGCAGTACTTC. The encoded protein is CASSFRTGDYEQYF.

This clone was seen a handful of times. The J gene is TRBJ2-1, the V gene TRBV7-9; 8 bases line up with TRBD2. Germline lookup yields CDR1 SEHNR and CDR2 FQNEAQ (reference sequence). Losses at the gene ends were 4 bases for V and 5 bases for J; bases not matched to a gene: 10. The CDR3 is 16 residues long. The CDR3 here is CASSSTAAGDDNEQFF. In DNA form, the CDR3 reads TGTGCCAGCAGCTCGACCGCAGCGGGGGATGACAATGAGCAGTTCTTC.

J is TRBJ1-5 and V is TRBV7-6; D remains unclear. Trimming took 5 bases from V and 0 from J, leaving 17 bases between them. CDR3 length equals 17 residues. Germline V gives CDR1 SGHVS, CDR2 FNYEAQ. Written as DNA, the CDR3 is TGTGCCAGCAGCCAAAGACGGTCAAGGGATAGCAATCAGCCCCAGCATTTT. Protein: CASSQRRSRDSNQPQHF.

This sequence joins TRBV7-9 and TRBJ2-1, with 7 bases identical to TRBD1. CDR1 is SEHNR and CDR2 is FQNEAQ in the germline V gene (reference sequence). The length of the CDR3 is 16 residues. V dropped 4 bases and J dropped 8; count of bases not matched to a gene: 14. The CDR3 reads CASSSLTGMGGDEQFF. The CDR3 region has the DNA TGTGCCAGCAGCTCCCTGACAGGGATGGGTGGTGATGAGCAGTTCTTC.